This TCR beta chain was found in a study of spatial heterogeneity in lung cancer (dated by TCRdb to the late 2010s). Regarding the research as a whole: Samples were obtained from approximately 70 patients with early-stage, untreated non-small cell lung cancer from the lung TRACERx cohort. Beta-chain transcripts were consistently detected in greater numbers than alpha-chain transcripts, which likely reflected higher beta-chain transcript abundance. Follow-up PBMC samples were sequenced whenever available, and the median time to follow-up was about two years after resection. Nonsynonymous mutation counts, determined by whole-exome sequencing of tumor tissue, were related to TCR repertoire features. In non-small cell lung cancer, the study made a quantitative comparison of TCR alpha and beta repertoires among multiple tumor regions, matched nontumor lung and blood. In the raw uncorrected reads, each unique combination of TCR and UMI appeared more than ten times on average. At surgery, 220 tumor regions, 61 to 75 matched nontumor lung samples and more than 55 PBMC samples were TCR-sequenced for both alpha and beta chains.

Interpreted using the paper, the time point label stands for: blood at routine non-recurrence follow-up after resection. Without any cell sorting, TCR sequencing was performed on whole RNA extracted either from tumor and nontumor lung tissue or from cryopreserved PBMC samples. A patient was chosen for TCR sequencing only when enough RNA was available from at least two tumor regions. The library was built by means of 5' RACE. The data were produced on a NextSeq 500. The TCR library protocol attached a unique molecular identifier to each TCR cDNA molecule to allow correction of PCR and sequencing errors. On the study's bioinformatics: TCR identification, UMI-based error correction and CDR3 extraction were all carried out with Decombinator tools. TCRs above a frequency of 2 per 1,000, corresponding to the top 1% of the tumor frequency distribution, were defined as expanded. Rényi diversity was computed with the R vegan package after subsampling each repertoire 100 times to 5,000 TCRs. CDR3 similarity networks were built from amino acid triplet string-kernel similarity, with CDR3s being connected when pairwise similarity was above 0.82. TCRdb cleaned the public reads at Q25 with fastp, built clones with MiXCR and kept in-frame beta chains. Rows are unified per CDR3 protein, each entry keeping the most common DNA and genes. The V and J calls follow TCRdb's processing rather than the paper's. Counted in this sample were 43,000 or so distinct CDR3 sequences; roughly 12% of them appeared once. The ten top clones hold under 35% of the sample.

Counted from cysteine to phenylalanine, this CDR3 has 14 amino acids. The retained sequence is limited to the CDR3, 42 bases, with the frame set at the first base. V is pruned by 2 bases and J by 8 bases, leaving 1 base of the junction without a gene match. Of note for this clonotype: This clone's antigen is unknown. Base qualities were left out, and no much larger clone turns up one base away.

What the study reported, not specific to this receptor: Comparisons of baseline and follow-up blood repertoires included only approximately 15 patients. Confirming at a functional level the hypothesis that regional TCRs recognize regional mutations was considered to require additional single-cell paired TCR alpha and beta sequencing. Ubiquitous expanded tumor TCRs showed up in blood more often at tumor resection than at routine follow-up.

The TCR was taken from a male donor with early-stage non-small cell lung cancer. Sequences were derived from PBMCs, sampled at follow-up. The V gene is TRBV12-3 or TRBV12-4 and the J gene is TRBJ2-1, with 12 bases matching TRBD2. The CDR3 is CASSLTSGGYEQFF. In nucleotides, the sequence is TGTGCCAGCAGTTTAACTAGCGGGGGGTATGAGCAGTTCTTC.